What follows are 18 T cell receptor beta chains derived from one specimen sequenced in a study of cytomegalovirus exposure and HLA in healthy donors. The PCR contained 60 Vbeta and 13 Jbeta primers. Only in-frame clones appear in the TCRdb table, and some are missing; sequencing was by immunoSEQ multiplex PCR. The specimen's table records under 95,000 clones. Sequencing was carried out using PBMCs. These receptors all stem from a man between 18 and 29 years old in good health and CMV-seropositive.

DNA for the CDR3: TGCGCCAGCAGTCACACAGGGGAGTCAGACTATGGCTACACCTTC. Residues: CASSHTGESDYGYTF. The J gene is TRBJ1-2, the V gene TRBV5-1, with TRBD1 identical over 7 bases. The V gene's germline CDR1 is SGHRS and CDR2 YFSETQ. V lost 5 bases and J lost 3; bases outside the gene matches: 10. The length of the CDR3 is 15 residues. Full variable domain (rest looked up from reference TRBV5-1 and TRBJ1-2): KAGVTQTPRYLIKTRGQQVTLSCSPISGHRSVSWYQQTPGQGLQFLFEYFSETQRNKGNFPGRFSGRQFSNSRSEMNVSTLELGDSALYLCASSHTGESDYGYTFGSGTRLTVV.

V and J are TRBV5-6 and TRBJ2-6; D is perhaps TRBD2 (6 bases). This CDR3 is built from 18 residues. V lost 3 bases, J lost 0 bases, and 16 bases lay in between. Germline-derived CDR1 and CDR2 are SGHDT and YYEEEE. The CDR3 DNA is TGTGCCAGCAGCTACGCGGCCCAGGACTACTCTGGGGCCAACGTCCTGACTTTC. It encodes CASSYAAQDYSGANVLTF.

This CDR3 reads CASGDRVSYEQYF. DNA for the CDR3: TGTGCCAGCGGTGACAGGGTCTCCTACGAGCAGTACTTC. The gene calls are TRBV6-5 and TRBJ2-7, with 7 bases lining up with TRBD1. The CDR3 loop spans 13 amino acids. Per the germline V gene, CDR1 is MNHEY and CDR2 is SVGAGI. V lost 8 bases to trimming and J lost 0 bases; unmatched junction nucleotides: 4.

This chain connects TRBV18 to TRBJ2-3; D is uncertain. The CDR3 is 16 residues long. The V end was cut by 3 bases, the J end by 0 bases, with 13 bases between. Germline V CDR1 and CDR2: KGHSH, LQKENI. CDR3 region: CASSPVGVSSTDTQYF. The CDR3 coding sequence is TGTGCCAGCTCACCGGTGGGCGTTTCGAGCACAGATACGCAGTATTTT. Combining the CDR3 with reference TRBV18 and TRBJ2-3 gives the whole variable domain NAGVMQNPRHLVRRRGQEARLRCSPMKGHSHVYWYRQLPEEGLKFMVYLQKENIIDESGMPKERFSAEFPKEGPSILRIQQVVRGDSAAYFCASSPVGVSSTDTQYFGPGTRLTVL.

This rearrangement joins TRBV6-1 to TRBJ1-5, with 9 bases fitting TRBD1. V was pared by 5 bases and J by 9 bases, with 11 bases of the junction left unmatched. The CDR3 sequence is 15 residues long. The germline V gene encodes CDR1 MNHNS and CDR2 SASEGT. The CDR3 DNA reads as TGTGCCAGCAGTCCCGGGACAGGGTCTCCCGCGCCCCAGCATTTT. Amino acids: CASSPGTGSPAPQHF.

The genes are TRBV4-1 and TRBJ2-2; a possible D gene is TRBD2 (6 bases). V lost 4 bases and J 5 bases, leaving 17 bases between the germline ends. This CDR3 is built from 16 residues. Germline V lookup: CDR1 MGHRA, CDR2 YSYEKL. The CDR3 region has the DNA TGCGCCAGCAGCCTCAACGCCGGGGGAGTAACCGGGGAGCTGTTTTTT. Translated: CASSLNAGGVTGELFF.

The chain employs TRBV7-2 and TRBJ2-3; D remains unclear. Trimming shortened V by 1 base and J by 1 base, and 3 bases separated the two germline ends. The germline V gene has CDR1 SGHTA and CDR2 FQGNSA. CDR3 length equals 13 residues. The CDR3 region is CASSLGGTDTQYF. The DNA for the CDR3 is TGTGCCAGCAGCTTAGGAGGCACAGATACGCAGTATTTT.

V gene TRBV25-1 combines with J gene TRBJ1-4; no definite D call. The CDR3 sequence is 14 residues long. Trimming cost V 8 bases and J 7 bases, with 17 bases left between them. Germline-derived CDR1 and CDR2 are MGHDK and SYGVNS. Here the CDR3 reads CASLGEGISEKLFF. The CDR3 bases are TGTGCCAGCCTCGGGGAGGGCATCAGTGAAAAACTGTTTTTT.

The rearrangement links TRBV4-1 to TRBJ2-7, with 13 bases lining up with TRBD2. Germline V gene sequence: CDR1 MGHRA, CDR2 YSYEKL. This CDR3 has 15 residues. The J segment lost 4 bases and the V segment lost 3 bases, leaving 3 bases of the junction unmatched. CDR3 nucleotides: TGCGCCAGCAGCCAGCGACTAGCGGGGGGTTACGAGCAGTACTTC. Protein: CASSQRLAGGYEQYF.

This chain links TRBV9 with TRBJ1-5; D is uncertain. The CDR3 loop spans 15 amino acids. Germline V gives CDR1 SGDLS, CDR2 YYNGEE. Trimming took 0 bases from V and 6 from J, leaving 13 bases between them. The CDR3 DNA reads TGTGCCAGCAGCGTAGACGGAGCGCGGGGTCAGCCCCAGCATTTT. It yields the protein CASSVDGARGQPQHF.

This chain uses TRBV5-4 with TRBJ2-7, with a possible D match to TRBD1 (6 bases). V was pared by 1 base and J by 5 bases, with 10 bases between. CDR3 length: 13 residues. Germline values: CDR1 SGHNT, CDR2 YYREEE (reference sequence). CDR3 DNA sequence: TGTGCCAGCAGCTTGAGGGGGTCCCACGAGCAGTACTTC. Translating it yields CASSLRGSHEQYF.

V gene TRBV13 combines with J gene TRBJ1-2, with 10 positions matching TRBD1. CDR1 is PRHDT and CDR2 is FYEKMQ in the germline V gene (reference sequence). There are 17 residues in the CDR3. V lost 0 bases to trimming and J lost 2 bases; unmatched junction nucleotides: 6. CDR3 bases: TGTGCCAGCAGCTTAGGCCCTGCGGGACAGGGGAACTATGGCTACACCTTC. Encoded protein: CASSLGPAGQGNYGYTF.

The chain carries TRBV7-9 and TRBJ2-1, with 8 bases aligning to TRBD2. CDR3 length: 13 amino acids. The germline gives CDR1 SEHNR, CDR2 FQNEAQ (reference sequence). Trimming removed 5 bases from V and 9 bases from J; junction bases left unmatched: 6. The CDR3 loop is CASSLGRAGEQFF. The CDR3 region has the DNA TGTGCCAGCAGCCTCGGGAGGGCTGGTGAGCAGTTCTTC.

The gene calls are TRBV9 and TRBJ1-2; 10 bases align to TRBD1. Germline CDR1 is SGDLS and CDR2 is YYNGEE. This CDR3 region has 17 residues. Trimming took 3 bases from V and 1 from J; bases not matched to a gene: 9. The DNA for the CDR3 is TGTGCCAGCAGCGCCGGGACAGGGGCGATGGGTAACTATGGCTACACCTTC. Its protein product is CASSAGTGAMGNYGYTF.

The V and J genes are TRBV9 and TRBJ1-5; no clear D. Germline lookup yields CDR1 SGDLS and CDR2 YYNGEE. Between the trimmed V and J ends, which lost 0 bases and 4 bases, there was a span of 8 bases. This CDR3 region has 14 residues. CDR3 nucleotides: TGTGCCAGCAGCGTAGGCTCAGATAATCAGCCCCAGCATTTT. Amino acids: CASSVGSDNQPQHF.

The chain uses TRBV4-2 and TRBJ2-3; 10 nucleotides align to TRBD1. Germline V gene data show CDR1 as LGHNA and CDR2 as YNFKEQ. Trimming took 5 bases from V and 4 from J; bases not matched to a gene: 3. The CDR3 covers 14 residues. The CDR3 coding sequence is TGTGCCAGCAGCAGCGGGACAGGGGCAGATACGCAGTATTTT. The encoded protein is CASSSGTGADTQYF.

This rearrangement joins TRBV6-4 to TRBJ1-1; D gene unclear. V was pared by 10 bases and J by 8 bases, with 8 bases between. Germline V gene sequence: CDR1 MRHNA, CDR2 SNTAGT. The CDR3 is 9 amino acids. CDR3 in amino acids: CAIAGEAFF. CDR3 in DNA: TGTGCCATCGCGGGAGAAGCTTTCTTT.

The chain couples TRBV18 to TRBJ2-1; tentative D call: TRBD1 (5 bases). The CDR3 loop spans 19 amino acids. V shed 4 bases and J shed 0 bases, with 22 bases lying between them. The V gene's germline CDR1 is KGHSH and CDR2 LQKENI. The CDR3 region has the DNA TGTGCCAGCTCACGGGATGTAAACCGACAGCTGAGCTCCTACAATGAGCAGTTCTTC. Translating it yields CASSRDVNRQLSSYNEQFF.